This T cell receptor beta chain was profiled in a study of molecular identifiers for immune sequencing clone quantification. There are many counts of this clonotype. From the PCR reads, TCRdb called clonotypes with MiXCR, one entry per CDR3 protein. The table includes 600,000 to 650,000 distinct CDR3 sequences, 15% to 20% detected once. Sorting defined naive CD8 T cells as CD8+CD4-CCR7+CD45RA+. Per the germline V gene, CDR1 is MNHEY and CDR2 is SVGAGI. The CDR3 length is 15 residues. Trimming removed 7 bases from V and 0 bases from J, with 12 bases in between. The V call is TRBV6-5, the J call TRBJ1-4; no clear D. This sequence was found in a human donor in good health. Some libraries in this study had Jurkat cell RNA spiked in. Input material: naive CD8+ T cells from blood, with Jurkat cell RNA spiked in. Documented subset: FACS-sorted CD8+CD4-CCR7+CD45RA+ naive T cells. CDR3 nucleotides: TGTGCCAGCACTCCCCTCGCTGCAACTAATGAAAAACTGTTTTTT. Translation: CASTPLAATNEKLFF.